The sequence of this TCR beta chain was determined in a study of blood T cell repertoires in COVID-19. Study-wide background: Specimens from acute and convalescent COVID-19 originated in the United States, Italy and Spain. Sources were T cells, B-cell-depleted T cells, or PBMCs; the material itself was cDNA or gDNA.

The CDR3 covers 17 residues. In germline, CDR1 is LNHDA, CDR2 SQIVND (reference sequence). V shed 5 bases, J shed 0 bases, and the junction held 6 bases outside the gene matches. The authors' processing: Reference gene primer amplification yielded estimated nucleated cell counts. Using immunoSEQ multiplex PCR, the repertoire was profiled, and TCRdb retains in-frame clones only, with some absent. V, J and clone size are those of that table, while D and trimming were read from the DNA. The sample carries about 160,000 clones, almost 85% recorded once. The sequencing sample was made of peripheral blood. This chain connects TRBV19 to TRBJ1-4, with TRBD1 matching 10 bases. The sequence was obtained from a human donor with acute or convalescent COVID-19. The donor label of this sample is uncertain. CDR3 sequence reads: CASSPGQGFATNEKLFF. CDR3 in DNA: TGTGCCAGTAGTCCGGGACAGGGGTTTGCAACTAATGAAAAACTGTTTTTT.